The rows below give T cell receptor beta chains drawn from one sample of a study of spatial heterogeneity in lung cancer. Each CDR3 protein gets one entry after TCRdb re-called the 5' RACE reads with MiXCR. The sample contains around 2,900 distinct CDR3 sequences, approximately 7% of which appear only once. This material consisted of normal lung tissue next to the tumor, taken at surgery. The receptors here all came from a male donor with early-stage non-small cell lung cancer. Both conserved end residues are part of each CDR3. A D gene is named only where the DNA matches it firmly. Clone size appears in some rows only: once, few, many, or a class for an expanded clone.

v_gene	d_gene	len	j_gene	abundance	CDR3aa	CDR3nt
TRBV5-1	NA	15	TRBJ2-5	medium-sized	CASSLQPGPQETQYF	TGCGCCAGCAGCTTACAACCGGGACCACAAGAGACCCAGTACTTC
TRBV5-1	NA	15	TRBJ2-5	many	CASSPLGSRVETQYF	TGCGCCAGCAGCCCACTTGGCTCCAGGGTTGAGACCCAGTACTTC
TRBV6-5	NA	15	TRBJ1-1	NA	CASSYSLMTNTEAFF	TGTGCCAGCAGTTACTCGCTCATGACGAACACTGAAGCTTTCTTT
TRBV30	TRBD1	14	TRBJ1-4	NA	CAWTTGGSDEKLFF	TGTGCCTGGACTACAGGGGGCTCGGATGAAAAACTGTTTTTT
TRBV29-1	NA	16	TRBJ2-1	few	CSVEDILALRMNEQFF	TGCAGCGTTGAAGATATACTAGCCCTAAGAATGAATGAGCAGTTCTTC
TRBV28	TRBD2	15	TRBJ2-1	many	CASSQRLAGGNEQFF	TGTGCCAGCAGTCAACGACTAGCGGGGGGGAATGAGCAGTTCTTC
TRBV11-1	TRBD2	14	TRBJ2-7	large	CASSLRASGTEQYF	TGTGCCAGCAGCTTACGGGCTAGCGGGACTGAGCAGTACTTC
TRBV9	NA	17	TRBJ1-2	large	CASSGTPFISPGNGYTF	TGTGCCAGCAGCGGAACCCCTTTTATCAGCCCCGGGAATGGCTACACCTTC
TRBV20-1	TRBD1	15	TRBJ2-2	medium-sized	CSAEPGQGSSGELFF	TGCAGTGCCGAACCGGGACAGGGGTCTTCCGGGGAGCTGTTTTTT
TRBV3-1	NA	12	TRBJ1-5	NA	CASSQIGQPQHF	TGTGCCAGCAGCCAAATCGGACAGCCCCAGCATTTT
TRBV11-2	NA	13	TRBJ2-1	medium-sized	CASSLASYNEQFF	TGTGCCAGCAGCTTAGCCAGCTACAATGAGCAGTTCTTC
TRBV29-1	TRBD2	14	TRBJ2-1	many	CSVELAGGWNEQFF	TGCAGCGTTGAATTAGCGGGAGGGTGGAATGAGCAGTTCTTC
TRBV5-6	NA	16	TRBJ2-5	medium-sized	CASSLYTRVVQETQYF	TGTGCCAGCAGCTTGTATACTAGAGTGGTGCAAGAGACCCAGTACTTC
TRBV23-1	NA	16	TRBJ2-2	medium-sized	CASSQPRGPGTGELFF	TGCGCCAGCAGTCAACCTCGGGGGCCCGGCACCGGGGAGCTGTTTTTT
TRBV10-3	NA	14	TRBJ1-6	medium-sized	CAISVDRTSSPLHF	TGTGCCATCAGTGTTGACCGAACTTCTTCACCCCTCCACTTT
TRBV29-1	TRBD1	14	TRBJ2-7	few	CSVQPRTGVYEQYF	TGCAGCGTGCAACCCAGGACAGGGGTCTACGAGCAGTACTTC
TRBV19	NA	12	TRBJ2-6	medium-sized	CASSPGANVLTF	TGTGCCAGTAGCCCTGGGGCCAACGTCCTGACTTTC
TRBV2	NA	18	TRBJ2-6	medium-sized	CASSECFPGWSGANVLTF	TGTGCCAGCAGTGAATGCTTCCCAGGGTGGTCTGGGGCCAACGTCCTGACTTTC
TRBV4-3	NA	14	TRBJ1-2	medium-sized	CASSQDRRAYGYTF	TGCGCCAGCAGCCAAGATCGCAGGGCCTATGGCTACACCTTC
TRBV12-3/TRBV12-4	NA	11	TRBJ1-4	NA	CASSLGEKLFF	TGTGCCAGCAGTTTAGGTGAAAAACTGTTTTTT
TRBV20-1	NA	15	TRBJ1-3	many	CSARDSRSSGNTIYF	TGCAGTGCTAGGGACAGCCGGAGCTCTGGAAACACCATATATTTT
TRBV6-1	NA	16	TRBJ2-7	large	CASRKDGQLGVYEQYF	TGTGCCAGCAGAAAAGATGGGCAGTTAGGGGTCTACGAGCAGTACTTC